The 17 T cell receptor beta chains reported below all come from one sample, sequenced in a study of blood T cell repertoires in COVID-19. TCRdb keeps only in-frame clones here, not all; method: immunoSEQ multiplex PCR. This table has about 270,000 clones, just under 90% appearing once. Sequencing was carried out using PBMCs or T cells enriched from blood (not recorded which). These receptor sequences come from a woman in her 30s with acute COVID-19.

For the CDR3, the DNA is TGCGCCAGCAGCCCGAAGGGACTAGCGGGAGCAGATACGCAGTATTTT. It yields the protein CASSPKGLAGADTQYF. The V gene is TRBV4-1, the J gene TRBJ2-3, with TRBD2 matching 14 bases. CDR1 is MGHRA and CDR2 is YSYEKL in the germline V gene. This CDR3 is built from 16 residues. Trimming at V came to 4 bases and at J to 4 bases, leaving 4 bases not matched to a gene.

CDR3 residues: CASSEALRRLAGVEQFF. Here the CDR3 DNA reads TGTGCCAGCAGTGAAGCGCTTCGGAGACTAGCGGGAGTTGAGCAGTTCTTC. The rearrangement joins TRBV2 to TRBJ2-1; the match to TRBD2 covers 12 bases. The CDR3 totals 17 residues. The germline V gene has CDR1 SNHLY and CDR2 FYNNEI. V dropped 0 bases and J dropped 9; count of bases not matched to a gene: 9.

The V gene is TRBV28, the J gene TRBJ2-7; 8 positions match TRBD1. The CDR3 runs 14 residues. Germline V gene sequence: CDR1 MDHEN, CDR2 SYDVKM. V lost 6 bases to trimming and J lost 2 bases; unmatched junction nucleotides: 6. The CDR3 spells CASRFQGATYEQYF. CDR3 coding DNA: TGTGCCAGCAGATTCCAGGGGGCGACCTACGAGCAGTACTTC.

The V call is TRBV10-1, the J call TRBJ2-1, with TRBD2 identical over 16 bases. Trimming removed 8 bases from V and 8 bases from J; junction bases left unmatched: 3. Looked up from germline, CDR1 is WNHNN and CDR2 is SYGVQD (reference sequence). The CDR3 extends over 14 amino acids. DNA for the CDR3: TGCGCCAGCTCGGGACTAGCGGGAGGGTATGAGCAGTTCTTC. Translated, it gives CASSGLAGGYEQFF.

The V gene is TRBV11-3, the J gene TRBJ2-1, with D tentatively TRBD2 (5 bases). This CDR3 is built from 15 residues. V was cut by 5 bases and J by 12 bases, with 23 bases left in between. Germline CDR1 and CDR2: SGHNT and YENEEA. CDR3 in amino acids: CASSRPNSAIVGQFF. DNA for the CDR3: TGTGCCAGCAGCCGTCCCAATAGCGCGATCGTTGGGCAGTTCTTC.

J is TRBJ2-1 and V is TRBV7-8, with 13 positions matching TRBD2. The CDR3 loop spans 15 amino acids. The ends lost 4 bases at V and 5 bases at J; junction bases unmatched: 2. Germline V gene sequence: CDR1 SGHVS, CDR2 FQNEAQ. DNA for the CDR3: TGTGCCAGCAGCTCCACTAGCGGGGGGGACAATGAGCAGTTCTTC. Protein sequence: CASSSTSGGDNEQFF.

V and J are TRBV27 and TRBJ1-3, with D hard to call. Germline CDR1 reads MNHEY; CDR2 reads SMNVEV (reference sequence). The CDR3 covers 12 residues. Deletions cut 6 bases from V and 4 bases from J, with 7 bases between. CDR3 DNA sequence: TGTGCCAGCAGAACGACAGGAAACACCATATATTTT. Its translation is CASRTTGNTIYF.

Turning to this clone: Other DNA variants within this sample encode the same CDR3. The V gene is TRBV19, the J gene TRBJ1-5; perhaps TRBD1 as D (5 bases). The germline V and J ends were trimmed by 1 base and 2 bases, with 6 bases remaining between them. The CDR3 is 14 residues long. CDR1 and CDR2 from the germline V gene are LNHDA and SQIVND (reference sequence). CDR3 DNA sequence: TGTGCCAGTAGTATAGCCAGGGGCAATCAGCCCCAGCATTTT. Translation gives CASSIARGNQPQHF.

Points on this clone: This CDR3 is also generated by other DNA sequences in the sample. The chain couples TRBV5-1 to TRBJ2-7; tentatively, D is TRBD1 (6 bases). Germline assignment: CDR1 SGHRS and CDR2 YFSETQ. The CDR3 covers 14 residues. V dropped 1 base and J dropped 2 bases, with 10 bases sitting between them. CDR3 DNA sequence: TGCGCCAGCAGCTTGAGTGGACAGACCTACGAGCAGTACTTC. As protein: CASSLSGQTYEQYF.

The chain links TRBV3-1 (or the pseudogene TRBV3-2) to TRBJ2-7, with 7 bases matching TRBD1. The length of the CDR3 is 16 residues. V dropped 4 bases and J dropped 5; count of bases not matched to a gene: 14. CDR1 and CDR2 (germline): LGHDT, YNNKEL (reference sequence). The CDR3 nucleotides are TGTGCCAGCAGCCCCCGGGGACAGACATCCAGGCACGAGCAGTACTTC. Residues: CASSPRGQTSRHEQYF.

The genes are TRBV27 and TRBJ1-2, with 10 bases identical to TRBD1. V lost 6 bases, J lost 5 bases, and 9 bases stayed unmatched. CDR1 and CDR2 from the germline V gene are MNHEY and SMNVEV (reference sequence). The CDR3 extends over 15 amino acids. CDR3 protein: CASRQAGTGVYGYTF. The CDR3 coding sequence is TGTGCCAGCAGACAAGCAGGGACAGGGGTGTATGGCTACACCTTC.

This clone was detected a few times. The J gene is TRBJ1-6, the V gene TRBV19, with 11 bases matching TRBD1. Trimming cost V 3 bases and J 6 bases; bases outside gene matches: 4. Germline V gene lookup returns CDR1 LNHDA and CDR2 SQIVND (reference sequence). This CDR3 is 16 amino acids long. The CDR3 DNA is TGTGCCAGTAGTATCGGACAGGGGGCAGGTAATTCACCCCTCCACTTT. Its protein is CASSIGQGAGNSPLHF.

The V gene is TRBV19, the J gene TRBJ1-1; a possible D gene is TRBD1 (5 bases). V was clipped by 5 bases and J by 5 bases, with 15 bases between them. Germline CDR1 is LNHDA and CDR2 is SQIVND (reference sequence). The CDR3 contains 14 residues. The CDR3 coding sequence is TGTGCCAGTAGTTCGAGCCCCGGGGGGACTGAAGCTTTCTTT. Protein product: CASSSSPGGTEAFF.

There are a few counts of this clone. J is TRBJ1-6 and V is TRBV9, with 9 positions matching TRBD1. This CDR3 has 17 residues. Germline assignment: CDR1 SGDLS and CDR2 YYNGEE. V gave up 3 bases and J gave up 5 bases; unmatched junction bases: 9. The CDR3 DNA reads TGTGCCAGCAGCGACCTCCCGGGACAGGGCAATAATTCACCCCTCCACTTT. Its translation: CASSDLPGQGNNSPLHF.

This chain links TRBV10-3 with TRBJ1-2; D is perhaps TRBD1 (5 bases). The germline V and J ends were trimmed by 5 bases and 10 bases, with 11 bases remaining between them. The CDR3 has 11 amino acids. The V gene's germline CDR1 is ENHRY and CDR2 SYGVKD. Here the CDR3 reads CAISRQGSYTF. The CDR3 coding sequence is TGTGCCATCAGTAGGCAGGGATCCTACACCTTC.

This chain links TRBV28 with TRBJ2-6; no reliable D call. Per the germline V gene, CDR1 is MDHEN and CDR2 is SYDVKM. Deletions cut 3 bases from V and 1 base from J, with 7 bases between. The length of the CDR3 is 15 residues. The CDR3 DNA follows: TGTGCCAGCAGTTTCGGTGTGTCTGGGGCCAACGTCCTGACTTTC. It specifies CASSFGVSGANVLTF.

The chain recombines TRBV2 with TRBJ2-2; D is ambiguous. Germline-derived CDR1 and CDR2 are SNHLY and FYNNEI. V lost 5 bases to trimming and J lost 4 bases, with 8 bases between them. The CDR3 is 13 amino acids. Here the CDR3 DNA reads TGTGCCAGCAGTAGCCAGGCCACCGGGGAGCTGTTTTTT. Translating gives CASSSQATGELFF. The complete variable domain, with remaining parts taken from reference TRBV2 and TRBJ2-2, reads EPEVTQTPSHQVTQMGQEVILRCVPISNHLYFYWYRQILGQKVEFLVSFYNNEISEKSEIFDDQFSVERPDGSNFTLKIRSTKLEDSAMYFCASSSQATGELFFGEGSRLTVL.